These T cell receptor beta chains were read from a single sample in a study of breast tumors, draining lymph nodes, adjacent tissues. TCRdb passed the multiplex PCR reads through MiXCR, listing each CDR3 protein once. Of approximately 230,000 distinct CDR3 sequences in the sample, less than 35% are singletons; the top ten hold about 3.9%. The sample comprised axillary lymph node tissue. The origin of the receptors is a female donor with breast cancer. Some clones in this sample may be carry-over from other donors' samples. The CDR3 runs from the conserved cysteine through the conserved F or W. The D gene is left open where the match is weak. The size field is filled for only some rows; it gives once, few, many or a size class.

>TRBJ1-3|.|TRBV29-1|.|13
CSLRTISGNTIYF
TGCAGCTTAAGGACAATCTCTGGAAACACCATATATTTT
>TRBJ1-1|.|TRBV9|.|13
CASSVGQITEAFF
TGTGCCAGCAGCGTAGGACAGATCACTGAAGCTTTCTTT
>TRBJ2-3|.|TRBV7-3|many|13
CASSRNKGDTQYF
TGTGCCAGCAGCAGAAATAAGGGGGATACGCAGTATTTT
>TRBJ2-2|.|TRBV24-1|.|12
CATSDPTGELFF
TGTGCCACCAGTGATCCGACAGGGGAGCTGTTTTTT
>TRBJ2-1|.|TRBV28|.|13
CATTKQGYNEQFF
TGTGCCACCACCAAACAGGGATACAATGAGCAGTTCTTC
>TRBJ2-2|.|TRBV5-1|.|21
CASSLTGRLFANTGDTGELFF
TGCGCCAGCAGCTTGACAGGGAGACTGTTCGCGAACACCGGGGACACCGGGGAGCTGTTTTTT
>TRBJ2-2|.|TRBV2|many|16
CASSPGHIVNTGELFF
TGTGCCAGCAGTCCGGGACATATTGTAAACACCGGGGAGCTGTTTTTT
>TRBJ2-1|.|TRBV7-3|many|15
CASSLFNGPGNEQFF
TGTGCCAGCAGCTTATTTAACGGCCCTGGCAATGAGCAGTTCTTC
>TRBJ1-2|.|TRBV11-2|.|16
CASSLEAGALTSGYTF
TGTGCCAGCAGCTTAGAGGCAGGGGCCCTTACTTCTGGCTACACCTTC
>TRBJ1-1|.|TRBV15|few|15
CATSISRTRDTEAFF
TGTGCCACCAGCATTTCTCGGACTCGGGACACTGAAGCTTTCTTT
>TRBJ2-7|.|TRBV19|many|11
CAISSGYEQYF
TGTGCCATTAGTAGCGGTTACGAGCAGTACTTC
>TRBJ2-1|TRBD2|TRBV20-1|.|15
CSAREAGGPRNEQFF
TGCAGTGCTAGAGAGGCGGGAGGGCCCCGGAATGAGCAGTTCTTC
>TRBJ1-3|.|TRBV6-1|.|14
CASSLGDTRNTIYF
TGTGCCAGCAGCCTGGGGGACACCCGAAACACCATATATTTT
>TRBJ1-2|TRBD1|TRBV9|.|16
CASSKTGGLSNYGYTF
TGTGCCAGCAGCAAGACAGGGGGCTTATCTAACTATGGCTACACCTTC
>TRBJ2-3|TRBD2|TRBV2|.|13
CASPPRGADTQYF
TGTGCCAGCCCACCACGGGGGGCAGATACGCAGTATTTT
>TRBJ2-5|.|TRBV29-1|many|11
CSVDSEATQYF
TGCAGCGTGGATAGCGAGGCGACCCAGTACTTC
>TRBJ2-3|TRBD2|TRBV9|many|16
CASSAVAGGSTDTQYF
TGTGCCAGCAGCGCGGTAGCGGGGGGAAGCACAGATACGCAGTATTTT
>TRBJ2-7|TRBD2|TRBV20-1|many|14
CSAGTSGRLYEQYF
TGCAGTGCTGGGACTAGCGGGAGACTTTACGAGCAGTACTTC
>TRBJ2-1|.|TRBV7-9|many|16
CASSPYPEKRYNEQFF
TGTGCCAGCAGCCCCTACCCAGAGAAGAGGTACAATGAGCAGTTCTTC
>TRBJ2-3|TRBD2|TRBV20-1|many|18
CSARGSGLAGGFSDTQYF
TGCAGTGCTAGAGGCTCGGGACTAGCGGGTGGATTTAGCGATACGCAGTATTTT
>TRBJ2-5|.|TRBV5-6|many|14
CASSSRGAEETQYF
TGTGCCAGCAGCTCGAGGGGGGCGGAAGAGACCCAGTACTTC
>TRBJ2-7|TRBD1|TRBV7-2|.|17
CASSLGGSGTGRYEQYF
TGTGCCAGCAGCTTGGGGGGTAGTGGGACAGGGAGGTACGAGCAGTACTTC
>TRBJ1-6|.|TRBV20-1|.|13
CSAQDPYNSPLHF
TGCAGTGCCCAGGACCCCTATAATTCACCCCTCCACTTT
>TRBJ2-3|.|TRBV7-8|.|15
CASSSDGSSYNEQYF
TGTGCCAGCAGCTCTGACGGTAGCTCCTACAATGAGCAGTATTTT
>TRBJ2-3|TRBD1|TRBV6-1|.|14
CASTRQGITDTQYF
TGTGCCAGCACCAGACAGGGTATCACAGATACGCAGTATTTT
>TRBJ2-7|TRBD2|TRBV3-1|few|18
CASSQGGTSGRTNYEQYF
TGTGCCAGCAGCCAAGGGGGGACTAGCGGGAGAACAAACTACGAGCAGTACTTC
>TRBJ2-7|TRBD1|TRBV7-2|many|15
CASSLDRTGTYEQYF
TGTGCCAGCAGCTTAGATCGGACAGGGACCTACGAGCAGTACTTC
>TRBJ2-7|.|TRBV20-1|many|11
CSAKTGYEQYF
TGCAGTGCTAAAACAGGTTACGAGCAGTACTTC
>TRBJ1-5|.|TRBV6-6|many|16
CASDRDARYSNQPQHF
TGTGCCAGCGACCGGGACGCTCGTTATAGCAATCAGCCCCAGCATTTT
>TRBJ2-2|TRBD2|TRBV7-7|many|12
CATGGYTGELFF
TGTGCTACGGGGGGATATACCGGGGAGCTGTTTTTT
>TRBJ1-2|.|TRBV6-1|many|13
CASSVLQPGGYTF
TGTGCCAGCAGTGTGCTACAGCCTGGTGGCTACACCTTC
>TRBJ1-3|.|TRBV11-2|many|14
CASSSGGSRDTIYF
TGTGCCAGCAGCTCGGGGGGGAGTCGGGACACCATATATTTT
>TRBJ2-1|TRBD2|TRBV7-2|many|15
CASSPWVGGRNEQFF
TGTGCCAGCAGCCCTTGGGTGGGAGGGCGCAATGAGCAGTTCTTC
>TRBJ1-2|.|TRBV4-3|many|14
CASSQEWSNYGYTF
TGCGCCAGCAGCCAAGAGTGGTCTAACTATGGCTACACCTTC
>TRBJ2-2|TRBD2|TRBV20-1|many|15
CSASGGTSGAGELFF
TGCAGTGCTAGTGGTGGGACTAGTGGGGCCGGGGAGCTGTTTTTT
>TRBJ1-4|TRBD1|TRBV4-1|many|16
CASSQPGRDRGEKLFF
TGCGCCAGCAGCCAGCCCGGGAGAGACAGGGGCGAAAAACTGTTTTTT
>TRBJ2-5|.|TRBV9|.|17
CASSQGPQSGGAATQYF
TGTGCCAGCAGCCAAGGTCCCCAATCGGGGGGCGCGGCGACCCAGTACTTC
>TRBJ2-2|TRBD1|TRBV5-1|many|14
CASSPGQATGELFF
TGCGCCAGCAGCCCAGGACAGGCCACCGGGGAGCTGTTTTTT
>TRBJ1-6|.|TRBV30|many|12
CAWSGRDSPLHF
TGTGCCTGGAGTGGGCGGGATTCACCCCTCCACTTT
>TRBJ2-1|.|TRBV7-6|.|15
CAGSLGVIVTNEQLF
TGTGCCGGCAGCTTAGGAGTGATCGTCACGAATGAGCAACTCTTC
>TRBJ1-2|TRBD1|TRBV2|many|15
CAGFAPTGESSGYTF
TGTGCCGGATTCGCTCCGACAGGGGAGTCCTCTGGCTACACCTTC
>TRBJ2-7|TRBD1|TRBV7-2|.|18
CASSLVGGGTGSSYEQYF
TGTGCCAGCAGCTTAGTAGGGGGAGGGACAGGGAGTTCCTACGAGCAGTACTTC
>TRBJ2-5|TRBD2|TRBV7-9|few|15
CASSFRLAGIETQYF
TGTGCCAGCAGCTTTAGACTAGCGGGGATCGAGACCCAGTACTTC
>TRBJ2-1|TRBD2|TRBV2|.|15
CASSASGRSYNEQFF
TGTGCCAGCAGTGCTAGCGGGAGGTCCTACAATGAGCAGTTCTTC
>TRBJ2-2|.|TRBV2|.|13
CASSVGGVGELFF
TGTGCCAGCAGTGTTGGAGGCGTCGGGGAGCTGTTTTTT
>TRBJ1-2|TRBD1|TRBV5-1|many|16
CASSFWPGQGIYGYTF
TGCGCCAGCAGCTTTTGGCCGGGACAGGGCATTTATGGCTACACCTTC
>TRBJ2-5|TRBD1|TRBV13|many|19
CASSLGNTPRGPPQETQYF
TGTGCCAGCAGCTTAGGGAATACACCCAGGGGGCCCCCTCAAGAGACCCAGTACTTC
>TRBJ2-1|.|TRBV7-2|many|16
CASSAWDWFKADEQFF
TGTGCCAGCAGCGCCTGGGACTGGTTTAAGGCGGATGAGCAGTTCTTC
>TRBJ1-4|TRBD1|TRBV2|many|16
CASSEGIDRVGEKLFF
TGTGCCAGCAGTGAAGGGATCGACAGGGTTGGTGAAAAACTGTTTTTT
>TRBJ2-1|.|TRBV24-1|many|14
CATSDFPQTDEQFF
TGTGCCACCAGTGATTTCCCTCAGACCGATGAGCAGTTCTTC
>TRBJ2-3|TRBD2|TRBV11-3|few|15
CASSPRLGGADTQYF
TGTGCCAGCAGCCCAAGACTGGGGGGGGCAGATACGCAGTATTTT
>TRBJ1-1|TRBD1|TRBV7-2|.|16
CASSLALGTGTSYAFF
TGTGCCAGCAGCTTAGCGCTTGGGACAGGGACGTCGTACGCTTTCTTT
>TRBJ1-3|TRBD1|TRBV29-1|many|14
CSVATGVNGNTIYF
TGCAGCGTTGCGACAGGGGTAAATGGAAACACCATATATTTT
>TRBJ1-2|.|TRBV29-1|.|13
CSVAHGQLRGYTF
TGCAGCGTTGCCCATGGACAGCTACGCGGCTACACCTTC
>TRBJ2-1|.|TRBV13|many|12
CASSLKYGEQFF
TGTGCCAGCAGCTTAAAATATGGTGAGCAGTTCTTC
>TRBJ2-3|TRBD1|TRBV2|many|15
CASSEDRARADTQYF
TGTGCCAGCAGTGAGGACAGGGCACGGGCAGATACGCAGTATTTT
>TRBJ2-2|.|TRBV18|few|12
CASSILTGELFF
TGTGCCAGCTCAATACTCACCGGGGAGCTGTTTTTT
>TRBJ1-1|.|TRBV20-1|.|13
CSAVGGGDTEAFF
TGCAGTGCCGTTGGGGGAGGGGACACTGAAGCTTTCTTT
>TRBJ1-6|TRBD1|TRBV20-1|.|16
CSARAGGGLGHSPLHF
TGCAGTGCTAGGGCAGGGGGCGGTTTGGGGCATTCACCCCTCCACTTT
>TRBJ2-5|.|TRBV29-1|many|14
CSAKGRPRSETQYF
TGCAGCGCCAAGGGACGCCCCAGGAGTGAGACCCAGTACTTC